This TCR beta chain was sequenced for a study of beta chain features in type 1 diabetes. The whole isolated RNA underwent reverse transcription, so sequencing captured expressed TCRB transcripts. Profiling relied on immunoSEQ multiplex PCR, and the TCRdb table lists in-frame clones only, not all of them. The sample lists a few hundred thousand clones, over 9% occurring once. Whole-study results and caveats: Sequencing of cDNA might inflate the share of cells that strongly express TCR. Patients and controls would be equally affected if PCR favored shorter templates. Shorter TCRB CDR3s, moderately but significantly so, marked every one of the four CD4+ subsets in Type 1 diabetes patients. Whether TCRB rearrangement is influenced by HLA type went unresolved here.

Every donor provided one heparinised blood draw, which averaged around 120 mL. As concerns this clone: The antigen is undetermined.

The ends were cut back, 0 bases at V and 2 bases at J, with 8 bases in the middle. The CDR3 runs to 14 residues. CDR1 LGHNA and CDR2 YNFKEQ come from the germline V gene. Specimen: central memory CD4+ T cells from blood. This receptor was obtained from a man aged 30-40 years with type 1 diabetes. This chain connects TRBV4-2 to TRBJ2-7; D is ambiguous. CDR3 residues: CASSQDTSPYEQYF. The DNA of the CDR3 is TGTGCCAGCAGCCAAGATACCAGCCCCTACGAGCAGTACTTC.